The T cell receptor beta chain described here comes from a study of T cell repertoires in cytomegalovirus infection. Study information: Public TCR beta signatures indicated both CMV infection and matching HLA type.

Points from the study as a whole: Individuals carrying CMV plus the relevant HLA were identified by cumulative frequency of public TCR beta families. Ex vivo, HLA-C-restricted CMV-specific TCR beta clonotypes prevailed over the rest of the response.

As for this clonotype: Its antigen is currently unknown.

TCRdb re-called the reads through MiXCR, storing one row per CDR3 protein. The sample has around 490,000 distinct CDR3 sequences, more than 25% seen once. The germline V gene has CDR1 SEHNR and CDR2 FQNEAQ (reference sequence). Trimming removed 5 bases from V and 4 bases from J; junction bases left unmatched: 3. This CDR3 contains 14 residues. The sequenced material came from PBMCs. This receptor was obtained from a human donor in good health (CMV status not recorded). Some clones in this sample may be carry-over from other donors' samples. The genes are TRBV7-9 and TRBJ2-1, with 9 bases identical to TRBD2. CDR3 nucleotide sequence: TGTGCCAGCAGCGACGGACTAGCGTACAATGAGCAGTTCTTC. This encodes CASSDGLAYNEQFF.